These 29 T cell receptor beta chains were sequenced from one sample in a study of blood T cell repertoires in COVID-19. TCRdb keeps only in-frame clones here, not all; method: immunoSEQ multiplex PCR. The sample carries fewer than 200,000 clones, roughly nine tenths recorded once. The sample comprised PBMCs or T cells enriched from blood (not recorded which). These receptors were obtained from a human donor with acute COVID-19. The donor label of this sample is uncertain.

V is TRBV11-2 and J is TRBJ1-2; possibly TRBD1 for D (6 bases). The germline V and J ends were trimmed by 0 bases and 0 bases, with 14 bases remaining between them. The CDR3 is made up of 17 amino acids. Germline CDR1 and CDR2: SGHAT and FQNNGV. The CDR3 nucleotides are TGTGCCAGCAGCTTAGATCCCAGGGGCTATGCTAACTATGGCTACACCTTC. Protein sequence: CASSLDPRGYANYGYTF.

The chain employs TRBV19 and TRBJ1-1, with 7 bases fitting TRBD1. Germline-derived CDR1 and CDR2 are LNHDA and SQIVND (reference sequence). J lost 1 base, V lost 7 bases, and 12 bases had no gene match. The CDR3 sequence is 16 residues long. The CDR3, as DNA: TGTGCCAGTACAAACCCGGGGGACAGACCGAACACTGAAGCTTTCTTT. This encodes CASTNPGDRPNTEAFF. The full variable domain, with the rest looked up from reference TRBV19 and TRBJ1-1, is DGGITQSPKYLFRKEGQNVTLSCEQNLNHDAMYWYRQDPGQGLRLIYYSQIVNDFQKGDIAEGYSVSREKKESFPLTVTSAQKNPTAFYLCASTNPGDRPNTEAFFGQGTRLTVV.

This chain links TRBV20-1 with TRBJ2-3; the D is unclear. The CDR3 loop spans 15 amino acids. CDR1 and CDR2 (germline): DFQATT, SNEGSKA (reference sequence). V was pared by 3 bases and J by 9 bases, with 22 bases between. CDR3 amino acids: CSASGVASSVSTQYF. In nucleotides, the CDR3 is TGCAGTGCTAGTGGAGTAGCTTCCTCCGTATCCACGCAGTATTTT.

V and J are TRBV25-1 and TRBJ2-7; no clear D gene. CDR3 length equals 11 residues. Trimming took 7 bases from V and 7 from J, leaving 11 bases between them. Germline V gene lookup returns CDR1 MGHDK and CDR2 SYGVNS. CDR3 DNA: TGTGCCAGCAATTTAAGCAGGGAGCAGTACTTC. Translation gives CASNLSREQYF.

This chain joins TRBV5-5 and TRBJ1-6, with 10 bases lining up with TRBD1. Per the germline V gene, CDR1 is SGHKS and CDR2 is YYEKEE (reference sequence). Trimming took 4 bases from V and 10 from J; bases not matched to a gene: 11. The CDR3 consists of 16 residues. The CDR3, as DNA: TGTGCCAGCAGCCTTGGGACAGGGGATGCACGGTCACCCCTCCACTTT. It encodes CASSLGTGDARSPLHF.

V gene TRBV7-7 combines with J gene TRBJ2-1, with 8 bases lining up with TRBD1. J lost 5 bases, V lost 5 bases, and 8 bases had no gene match. Per germline, CDR1 SSHAT and CDR2 FNYEAQ (reference sequence). There are 15 residues in the CDR3. CDR3 amino acids: CASSPGTGRDNEQFF. In DNA, the CDR3 is TGTGCCAGCAGCCCGGGGACAGGCAGGGACAATGAGCAGTTCTTC.

The rearrangement uses TRBV27 and TRBJ2-5, with D unclear. Germline V CDR1 and CDR2: MNHEY, SMNVEV (reference sequence). V was shortened by 4 bases and J by 5 bases, with 20 bases between the two germline ends. CDR3 length: 16 amino acids. In nucleotides, the CDR3 is TGTGCCAGCAGTTCCCGCTATAGTAGCCTCGGTGAGACCCAGTACTTC. Amino acid sequence: CASSSRYSSLGETQYF.

This clone was detected once. This chain connects TRBV4-3 to TRBJ2-7; D call uncertain. The V end was cut by 0 bases, the J end by 6 bases, with 12 bases between. CDR1 LGHNA and CDR2 YSLEER come from the germline V gene. The CDR3 spans 14 residues. The CDR3 nucleotides are TGCGCCAGCAGCCAAGATCGAGGCCACCGCGAGCAGTACTTC. The encoded protein is CASSQDRGHREQYF.

The chain couples TRBV5-1 to TRBJ2-1, with a possible D match to TRBD1 (6 bases). CDR3 size: 14 residues. Germline V gene data show CDR1 as SGHRS and CDR2 as YFSETQ. The V end lost 0 bases, the J end lost 7 bases, and 11 bases lay between the germline ends. CDR3: CASSLGGPGNEQFF. CDR3 DNA: TGCGCCAGCAGCTTGGGGGGGCCGGGGAATGAGCAGTTCTTC.

The gene calls are TRBV21-1 and TRBJ1-1. TRBV21-1 is annotated as a pseudogene. The CDR3 is 13 amino acids. The CDR3 region is CASSNPGLAWAFF. CDR3 coding DNA: TGTGCCAGCAGCAACCCGGGACTGGCCTGGGCTTTCTTT.

This clone has only one observation. The chain recombines TRBV6-1 with TRBJ1-5; TRBD1 agrees at 9 bases. With V trimmed by 4 bases and J by 0 bases, 10 bases remained unmatched. CDR1 and CDR2 from the germline V gene are MNHNS and SASEGT. This CDR3 region has 18 residues. CDR3 protein: CASSAPGQGPYSNQPQHF. The CDR3 bases are TGTGCCAGCAGTGCTCCGGGACAGGGCCCCTATAGCAATCAGCCCCAGCATTTT.

This chain connects TRBV29-1 to TRBJ1-1; 7 nucleotides align to TRBD1. This CDR3 has 14 amino acids. V lost 0 bases and J lost 5; bases outside the gene matches: 6. Germline values: CDR1 SQVTM, CDR2 ANQGSEA. The CDR3 is CSVEEGGRGTEAFF. The CDR3 DNA sequence: TGCAGCGTTGAAGAGGGGGGCAGGGGGACTGAAGCTTTCTTT. The variable domain in full, completed from reference TRBV29-1 and TRBJ1-1, reads SAVISQKPSRDICQRGTSLTIQCQVDSQVTMMFWYRQQPGQSLTLIATANQGSEATYESGFVIDKFPISRPNLTFSTLTVSNMSPEDSSIYLCSVEEGGRGTEAFFGQGTRLTVV.

This sequence joins TRBV19 and TRBJ1-5; 9 nucleotides agree with TRBD1. V trimming: 7 bases; J trimming: 7 bases; junction bases outside the gene matches: 11. This CDR3 spans 15 amino acids. CDR1 is LNHDA, CDR2 SQIVND, per germline (reference sequence). CDR3 nucleotides: TGTGCCAGTAACCAAGACGGGACAGGGAACCAGCCCCAGCATTTT. It translates to CASNQDGTGNQPQHF.

CDR3 sequence: CATSEYTGAPGANVLTF. For the CDR3, the DNA is TGTGCCACCAGTGAGTACACAGGGGCGCCTGGGGCCAACGTCCTGACTTTC. This chain links TRBV24-1 with TRBJ2-6; TRBD1 agrees at 7 bases. V was pared by 4 bases and J by 2 bases, with 7 bases of the junction left unmatched. The CDR3 consists of 17 residues. The V gene's germline CDR1 is KGHDR and CDR2 SFDVKD.

This rearrangement joins TRBV18 to TRBJ2-7, with TRBD1 as a possible D gene (6 bases). The CDR3 is 13 residues long. Germline V gene sequence: CDR1 KGHSH, CDR2 LQKENI. V was pared by 5 bases and J by 5 bases, with 13 bases between. In DNA form, the CDR3 reads TGTGCCAGCTCAAGGCCCCACAGGGACGAGCAGTACTTC. It encodes CASSRPHRDEQYF.

The rearrangement uses TRBV5-4 and TRBJ1-2; D call uncertain. Germline assignment: CDR1 SGHNT and CDR2 YYREEE (reference sequence). Trimming left V 0 bases short and J 2 bases short, with 8 bases between. The CDR3 is made up of 14 amino acids. The CDR3 loop reads CASSLDASNYGYTF. The CDR3 bases are TGTGCCAGCAGCTTGGATGCGAGCAACTATGGCTACACCTTC.

The chain carries TRBV9 and TRBJ1-1, with unresolved D. V was cut by 0 bases and J by 4 bases, with 10 bases left in between. This CDR3 region has 14 residues. CDR1 SGDLS and CDR2 YYNGEE come from the germline V gene. Written as DNA, the CDR3 is TGTGCCAGCAGCGTAGATAGAGGGAGCACTGAAGCTTTCTTT. Translating gives CASSVDRGSTEAFF.

The rearrangement links TRBV5-1 to TRBJ2-2, with D possibly TRBD1 on 6 matching bases. Germline V CDR1 and CDR2: SGHRS, YFSETQ. V lost 2 bases and J 0 bases, leaving 17 bases between the germline ends. This CDR3 spans 18 amino acids. The CDR3 sequence: CASSLTGKMVPNTGELFF. CDR3 DNA sequence: TGCGCCAGCAGCTTAACAGGGAAGATGGTACCGAACACCGGGGAGCTGTTTTTT. Combining the CDR3 with reference TRBV5-1 and TRBJ2-2 gives the whole variable domain KAGVTQTPRYLIKTRGQQVTLSCSPISGHRSVSWYQQTPGQGLQFLFEYFSETQRNKGNFPGRFSGRQFSNSRSEMNVSTLELGDSALYLCASSLTGKMVPNTGELFFGEGSRLTVL.

The J gene is TRBJ2-7, the V gene TRBV7-9; 8 bases are a match to TRBD1. This CDR3 comprises 16 residues. Germline V lookup: CDR1 SEHNR, CDR2 FQNEAQ (reference sequence). J was trimmed by 4 bases and V by 2 bases; bases with no gene match: 10. The CDR3 bases are TGTGCCAGCAGCTTAACCGGGACAGGAAAGGGTTACGAGCAGTACTTC. It yields the protein CASSLTGTGKGYEQYF.

The J gene is TRBJ1-1, the V gene TRBV5-5; D not resolved. Germline V gene data show CDR1 as SGHKS and CDR2 as YYEKEE (reference sequence). V lost 4 bases and J 6 bases, leaving 16 bases between the germline ends. This CDR3 has 14 amino acids. The CDR3: CASSPIPGTPEAFF. Here the CDR3 DNA reads TGTGCCAGCAGCCCAATCCCGGGAACCCCTGAAGCTTTCTTT.

The J gene is TRBJ1-5, the V gene TRBV4-1, with D uncertain. CDR1 and CDR2 (germline): MGHRA, YSYEKL. Trimming took 3 bases from V and 3 from J, leaving 12 bases between them. The CDR3 spans 15 residues. In nucleotides, the CDR3 is TGCGCCAGCAGCCAGGATTACAGCAACAATCAGCCCCAGCATTTT. Amino acids: CASSQDYSNNQPQHF.

This chain uses TRBV5-1 with TRBJ2-3; TRBD1 agrees at 7 bases. The length of the CDR3 is 15 residues. J lost 2 bases, V lost 4 bases, and 7 bases had no gene match. Germline V lookup: CDR1 SGHRS, CDR2 YFSETQ. The CDR3 sequence is CASSPGTDFTDTQYF. The CDR3 coding sequence is TGCGCCAGCAGCCCCGGGACAGACTTCACAGATACGCAGTATTTT.

The chain couples TRBV27 to TRBJ2-5; TRBD1 aligns across 11 bases. Looked up from germline, CDR1 is MNHEY and CDR2 is SMNVEV (reference sequence). This CDR3 contains 15 residues. V lost 4 bases, J lost 5 bases, and 6 bases stayed unmatched. This CDR3 is CASSYWTGGGETQYF. The CDR3 DNA reads as TGTGCCAGCAGTTATTGGACAGGGGGCGGGGAGACCCAGTACTTC.

The J gene is TRBJ1-6, the V gene TRBV30; tentatively, D is TRBD1 (5 bases). In germline, CDR1 is GTSNPN, CDR2 SVGIG (reference sequence). This CDR3 has 13 amino acids. V was clipped by 2 bases and J by 10 bases, with 12 bases between them. In nucleotides, the CDR3 is TGTGCCTGGAGTATGCGGGACGGCTCACCCCTCCACTTT. It translates to CAWSMRDGSPLHF.

V usage is TRBV11-3 and J usage is TRBJ2-2, with 8 positions matching TRBD1. The germline CDR1 and CDR2 sequences are SGHNT and YENEEA. This CDR3 spans 15 amino acids. Unmatched junction bases numbered 9, after V lost 5 bases and J lost 7 bases. The CDR3 sequence is CASSRAGTGGGELFF. The DNA for the CDR3 is TGTGCCAGCAGCCGAGCCGGGACAGGCGGCGGGGAGCTGTTTTTT.

The V call is TRBV11-3, the J call TRBJ2-7; a possible D gene is TRBD2 (5 bases). Germline CDR1 and CDR2: SGHNT and YENEEA. Trimming pared 1 base from V and 3 bases from J, leaving 7 bases between. CDR3 length: 13 residues. CDR3: CASSLGRGYEQYF. In nucleotides, the CDR3 is TGTGCCAGCAGCTTAGGCCGGGGCTACGAGCAGTACTTC.

This chain joins TRBV6-5 and TRBJ2-7; TRBD1 agrees at 8 bases. The V segment lost 6 bases and the J segment 2 bases; nucleotides outside the gene matches: 9. The CDR3 covers 15 residues. Germline CDR1 reads MNHEY; CDR2 reads SVGAGI. CDR3 bases: TGTGCCAGCAGACACGACAGGGGAGGTACCTACGAGCAGTACTTC. Its protein product is CASRHDRGGTYEQYF.

This chain joins TRBV19 and TRBJ1-2; 8 bases agree with TRBD1. Germline V CDR1 and CDR2: LNHDA, SQIVND (reference sequence). The CDR3 is 17 residues long. Trimming cost V 1 base and J 6 bases; bases outside gene matches: 13. In nucleotides, the CDR3 is TGTGCCAGTAGTATAGTGGGACAGGACTTCTATTTGAATGGCTACACCTTC. Amino acids: CASSIVGQDFYLNGYTF. Full variable domain (rest looked up from reference TRBV19 and TRBJ1-2): DGGITQSPKYLFRKEGQNVTLSCEQNLNHDAMYWYRQDPGQGLRLIYYSQIVNDFQKGDIAEGYSVSREKKESFPLTVTSAQKNPTAFYLCASSIVGQDFYLNGYTFGSGTRLTVV.

The rearrangement joins TRBV5-1 to TRBJ1-1; tentative D call: TRBD1 (6 bases). Germline V gene lookup returns CDR1 SGHRS and CDR2 YFSETQ. Trimming removed 0 bases from V and 4 bases from J, with 13 bases in between. There are 15 residues in the CDR3. The CDR3 loop reads CASSLEGQGSTEAFF. In DNA form, the CDR3 reads TGCGCCAGCAGCTTGGAAGGGCAGGGGAGCACTGAAGCTTTCTTT.